Below are 2 T cell receptor beta chains sequenced from a single sample in a study of vaccination effects on CD4 cells after COVID-19. No antigen has been assigned to these receptors. Only in-frame clones appear in the TCRdb table, and some are missing; sequencing was by immunoSEQ multiplex PCR. This table has some 69,000 clones, 70% to 80% appearing once. ViraFEST expansion of antigen-specific CD4+ T cells with viral peptide pools preceded sequencing. CD4+ T cells were isolated after around ten days of culture. According to the study, vaccine recipients showed no prior SARS-CoV-2 infection and negative nucleocapsid antibodies. The sequences come from CD4+ T cells from PBMCs cultured with HCoV-NL63 spike peptides, collected before COVID-19 vaccination. The receptors were gathered from a human donor who received a COVID-19 vaccine.

The genes are TRBV15 and TRBJ1-6; possible D gene TRBD1, 5 bases. Germline values: CDR1 LNHNV, CDR2 YYDKDF (reference sequence). V was cut by 0 bases and J by 10 bases, with 13 bases left in between. The CDR3 has 15 residues. The CDR3 loop is CATSREIGGESPLHF. The CDR3 DNA follows: TGTGCCACCAGCAGAGAGATTGGGGGAGAGTCACCCCTCCACTTT.

V is TRBV3-1 (or the pseudogene TRBV3-2) and J is TRBJ2-2, with unresolved D. Germline CDR1 is LGHDT and CDR2 is YNNKEL (reference sequence). With 1 base removed from V and 0 bases from J, the gap between germline ends came to 9 bases. CDR3 length: 16 residues. In DNA, the CDR3 is TGTGCCAGCAGCCAAGGGGTCCCTGCGAACACCGGGGAGCTGTTTTTT. Translated, it gives CASSQGVPANTGELFF.